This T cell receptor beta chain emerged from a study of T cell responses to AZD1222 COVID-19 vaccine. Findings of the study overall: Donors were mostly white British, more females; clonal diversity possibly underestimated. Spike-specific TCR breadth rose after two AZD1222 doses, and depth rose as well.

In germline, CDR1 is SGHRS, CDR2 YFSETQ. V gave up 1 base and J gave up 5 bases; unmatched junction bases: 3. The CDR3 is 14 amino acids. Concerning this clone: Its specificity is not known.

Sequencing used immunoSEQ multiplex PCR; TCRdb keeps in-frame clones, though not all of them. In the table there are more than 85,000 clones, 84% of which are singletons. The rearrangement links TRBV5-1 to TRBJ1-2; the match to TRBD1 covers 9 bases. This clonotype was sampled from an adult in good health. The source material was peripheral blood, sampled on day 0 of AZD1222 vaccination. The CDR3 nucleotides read TGCGCCAGCAGCTTGACCGGGACAGGGTATGGCTACACCTTC. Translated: CASSLTGTGYGYTF.